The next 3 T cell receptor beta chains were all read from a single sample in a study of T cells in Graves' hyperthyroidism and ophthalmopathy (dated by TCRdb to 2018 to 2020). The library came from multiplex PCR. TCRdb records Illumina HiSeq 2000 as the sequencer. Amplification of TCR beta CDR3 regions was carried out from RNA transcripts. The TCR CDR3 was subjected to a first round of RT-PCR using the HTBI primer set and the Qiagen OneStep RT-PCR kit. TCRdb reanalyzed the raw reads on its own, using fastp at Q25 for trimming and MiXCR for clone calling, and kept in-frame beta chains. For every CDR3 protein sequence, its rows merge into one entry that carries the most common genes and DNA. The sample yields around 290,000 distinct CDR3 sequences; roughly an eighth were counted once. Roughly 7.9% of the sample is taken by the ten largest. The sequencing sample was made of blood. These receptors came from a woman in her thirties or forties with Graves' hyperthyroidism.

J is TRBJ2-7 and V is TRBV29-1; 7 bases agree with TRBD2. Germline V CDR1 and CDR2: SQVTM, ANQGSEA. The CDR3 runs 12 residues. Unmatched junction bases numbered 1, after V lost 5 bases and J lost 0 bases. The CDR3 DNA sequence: TGCAGCGTTATAGCGGGCTCCTACGAGCAGTACTTC. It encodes CSVIAGSYEQYF.

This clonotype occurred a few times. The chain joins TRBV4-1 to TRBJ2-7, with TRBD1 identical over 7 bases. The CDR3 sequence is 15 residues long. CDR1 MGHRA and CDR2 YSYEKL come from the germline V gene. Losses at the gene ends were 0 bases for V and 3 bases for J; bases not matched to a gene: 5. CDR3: CASSQDGAGGYEQYF. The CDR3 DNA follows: TGCGCCAGCAGCCAAGATGGAGCAGGGGGCTACGAGCAGTACTTC.

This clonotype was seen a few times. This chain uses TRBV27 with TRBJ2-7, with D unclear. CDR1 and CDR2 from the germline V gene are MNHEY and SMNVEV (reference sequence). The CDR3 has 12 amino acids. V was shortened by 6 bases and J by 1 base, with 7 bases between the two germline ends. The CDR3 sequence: CASRGISYEQYF. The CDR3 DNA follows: TGTGCCAGCAGGGGGATTTCCTACGAGCAGTACTTC.